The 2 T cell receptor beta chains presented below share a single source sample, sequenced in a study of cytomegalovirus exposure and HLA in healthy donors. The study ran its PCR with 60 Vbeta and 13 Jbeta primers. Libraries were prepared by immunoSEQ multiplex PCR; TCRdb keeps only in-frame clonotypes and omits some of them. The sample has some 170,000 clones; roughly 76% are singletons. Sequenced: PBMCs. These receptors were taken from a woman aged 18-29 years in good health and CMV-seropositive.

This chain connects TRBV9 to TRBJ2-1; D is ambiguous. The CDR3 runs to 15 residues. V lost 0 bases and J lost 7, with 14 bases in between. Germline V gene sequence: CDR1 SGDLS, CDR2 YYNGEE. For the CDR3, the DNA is TGTGCCAGCAGCGTAGATGGCGGCTTGGAGAATGAGCAGTTCTTC. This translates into CASSVDGGLENEQFF.

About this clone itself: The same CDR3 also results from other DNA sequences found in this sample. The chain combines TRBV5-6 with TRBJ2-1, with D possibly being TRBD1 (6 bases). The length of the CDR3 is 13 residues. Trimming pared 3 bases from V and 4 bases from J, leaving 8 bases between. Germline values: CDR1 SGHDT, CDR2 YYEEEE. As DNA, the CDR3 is TGTGCCAGCAGCTCGACAGGATACAATGAGCAGTTCTTC. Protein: CASSSTGYNEQFF.